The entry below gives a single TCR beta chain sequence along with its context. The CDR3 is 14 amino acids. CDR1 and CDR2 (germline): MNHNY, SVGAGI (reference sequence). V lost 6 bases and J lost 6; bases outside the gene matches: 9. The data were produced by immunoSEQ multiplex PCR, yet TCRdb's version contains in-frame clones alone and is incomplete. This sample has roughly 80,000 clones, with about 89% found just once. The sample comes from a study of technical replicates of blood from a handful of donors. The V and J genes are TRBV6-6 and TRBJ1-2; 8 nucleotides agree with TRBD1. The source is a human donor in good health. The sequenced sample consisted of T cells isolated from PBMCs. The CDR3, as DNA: TGTGCCAGCAGCTTAGGACAGGGAGGAAATGGCTACACCTTC. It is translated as CASSLGQGGNGYTF.